One sample yielded the 9 T cell receptor beta chains listed below, sequenced in a study of human T cells and chemical hapten exposure. TCRdb independently ran MiXCR on the RACE reads; one entry per CDR3 protein. The table lists more than 85,000 distinct CDR3 sequences, approximately 36% of them singletons, with roughly 3% in the top ten. Time point noted: patch test 3, about 24 weeks after DPC sensitization. The treatment denotes: therapeutic diphenylcyclopropenone sensitization with weekly scalp DPC. Sequences were derived from whole blood, sampled in connection with sensitization to the hapten diphenylcyclopropenone (DPC). These TCRs come from a man aged 40-55 years with alopecia areata. Some clones in this sample may be carry-over from other donors' samples.

This clonotype was observed a few times. The rearrangement links TRBV6-6 to TRBJ2-3; the D is unclear. The CDR3 is 12 residues long. Germline V gene lookup returns CDR1 MNHNY and CDR2 SVGAGI (reference sequence). V lost 6 bases and J lost 4, with 8 bases in between. CDR3 loop: CASRTSADTQYF. The CDR3 DNA is TGTGCCAGCAGGACGTCCGCAGATACGCAGTATTTT.

The chain combines TRBV29-1 with TRBJ2-3, with 9 bases fitting TRBD1. The CDR3 runs 15 residues. V lost 4 bases and J lost 4; bases outside the gene matches: 9. Germline lookup yields CDR1 SQVTM and CDR2 ANQGSEA. Written as DNA, the CDR3 is TGCAGCGTTGGAGGACAGGGGTCGGGGTCAGATACGCAGTATTTT. Translating gives CSVGGQGSGSDTQYF.

The chain carries TRBV5-4 and TRBJ2-1, with TRBD2 identical over 7 bases. CDR3 length equals 15 residues. The J segment lost 4 bases and the V segment lost 4 bases, leaving 8 bases of the junction unmatched. From germline, CDR1 is SGHNT and CDR2 YYREEE (reference sequence). CDR3 nucleotides: TGTGCCAGCAGCCCCCCTGGGGGGGAGTACAATGAGCAGTTCTTC. Protein: CASSPPGGEYNEQFF.

In this sample, this clonotype turned up a few times. This chain connects TRBV5-1 to TRBJ2-6, with 8 nucleotides matching TRBD1. The J segment lost 0 bases and the V segment lost 2 bases, leaving 4 bases of the junction unmatched. CDR1 SGHRS and CDR2 YFSETQ come from the germline V gene. The CDR3 is made up of 17 amino acids. CDR3 sequence: CASSFRDRPSGANVLTF. CDR3 coding DNA: TGCGCCAGCAGCTTCCGGGACAGGCCCTCTGGGGCCAACGTCCTGACTTTC.

The genes are TRBV5-6 and TRBJ2-7; 12 bases are shared with TRBD2. With 1 base clipped from V and 9 bases from J, the junction kept 17 bases outside the gene matches. The CDR3 length is 18 residues. Germline V gene sequence: CDR1 SGHDT, CDR2 YYEEEE. CDR3 coding DNA: TGTGCCAGCAGCTTGAGCGGACTAGCGGGATTCTCCTACGAAGGGCAGTACGTC. It translates to CASSLSGLAGFSYEGQYV.

The gene calls are TRBV5-1 and TRBJ2-1; D may be TRBD2 (6 bases). V lost 4 bases and J 2 bases, leaving 13 bases between the germline ends. The CDR3 loop spans 15 amino acids. Germline lookup yields CDR1 SGHRS and CDR2 YFSETQ. The CDR3 DNA sequence: TGCGCCAGCAGCCCGGGACTCTCAGCCTACAATGAGCAGTTCTTC. This sequence encodes CASSPGLSAYNEQFF.

The sample holds many counts of this clonotype. The chain recombines TRBV20-1 with TRBJ2-1, with D unresolved. The ends were cut back, 1 base at V and 10 bases at J, with 8 bases in the middle. CDR1 and CDR2 from the germline V gene are DFQATT and SNEGSKA (reference sequence). The CDR3 runs 11 residues. CDR3 coding DNA: TGCAGTGCTAGAGGAGCGATAGAGCAGTTCTTC. Translated: CSARGAIEQFF.

This chain uses TRBV6-2 or TRBV6-3 with TRBJ2-7; a weak D match, TRBD2 (5 bases). Germline values: CDR1 MNHEY, CDR2 SVGEGT. This CDR3 region has 15 residues. Trimming removed 5 bases at V and 7 bases at J, with 21 bases between. The CDR3 sequence is CASSRKPTGMTEQYV. CDR3 bases: TGTGCCAGCAGTAGGAAGCCAACGGGGATGACGGAGCAGTACGTC.

J is TRBJ1-2 and V is TRBV12-3 or TRBV12-4; weak D call: TRBD1 (6 bases). CDR3 length: 14 residues. Deletions cut 7 bases from V and 3 bases from J, with 15 bases between. The CDR3 bases are TGTGCCAGCACCCTGGGGGGCAGGGACTATGGCTACACCTTC. Amino acids: CASTLGGRDYGYTF.